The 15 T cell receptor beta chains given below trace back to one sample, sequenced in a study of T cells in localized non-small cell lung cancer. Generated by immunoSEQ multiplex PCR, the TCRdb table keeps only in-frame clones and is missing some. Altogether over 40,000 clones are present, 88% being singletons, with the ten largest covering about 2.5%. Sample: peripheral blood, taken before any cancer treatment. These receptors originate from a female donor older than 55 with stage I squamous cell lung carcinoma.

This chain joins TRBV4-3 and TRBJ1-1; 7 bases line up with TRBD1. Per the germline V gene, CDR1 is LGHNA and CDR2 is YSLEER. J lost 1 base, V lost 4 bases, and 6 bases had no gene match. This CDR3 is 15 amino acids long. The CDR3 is CASSLKDRRNTEAFF. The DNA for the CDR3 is TGCGCCAGCAGCCTTAAGGACAGGAGGAACACTGAAGCTTTCTTT.

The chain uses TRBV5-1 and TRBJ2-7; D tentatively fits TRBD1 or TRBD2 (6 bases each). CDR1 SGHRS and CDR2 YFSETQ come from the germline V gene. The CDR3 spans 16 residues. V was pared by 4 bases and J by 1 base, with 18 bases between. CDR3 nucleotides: TGCGCCAGCAGCCTACAGGGAGGCCGCGTTTCCTACGAGCAGTACTTC. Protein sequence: CASSLQGGRVSYEQYF.

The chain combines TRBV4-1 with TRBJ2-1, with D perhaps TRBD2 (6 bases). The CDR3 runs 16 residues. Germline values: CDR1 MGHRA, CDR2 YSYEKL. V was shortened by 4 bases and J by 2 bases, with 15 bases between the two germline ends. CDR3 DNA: TGCGCCAGCAGCCTAGAACTAGCCCTTACCTACAATGAGCAGTTCTTC. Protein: CASSLELALTYNEQFF.

The CDR3 sequence: CASQNEKLFF. For the CDR3, the DNA is TGTGCCAGCCAAAATGAAAAACTGTTTTTT. The rearrangement links TRBV2 to TRBJ1-4; D is ambiguous. Trimming took off 8 bases at V and 5 bases at J, with 3 bases between the two ends. The CDR3 extends over 10 amino acids. Germline assignment: CDR1 SNHLY and CDR2 FYNNEI.

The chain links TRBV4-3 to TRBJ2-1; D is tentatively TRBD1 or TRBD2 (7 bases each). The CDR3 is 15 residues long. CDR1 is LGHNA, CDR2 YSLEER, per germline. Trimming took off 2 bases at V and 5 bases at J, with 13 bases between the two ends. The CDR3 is CASSQPGGGNNEQFF. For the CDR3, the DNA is TGCGCCAGCAGCCAACCAGGGGGGGGTAACAATGAGCAGTTCTTC.

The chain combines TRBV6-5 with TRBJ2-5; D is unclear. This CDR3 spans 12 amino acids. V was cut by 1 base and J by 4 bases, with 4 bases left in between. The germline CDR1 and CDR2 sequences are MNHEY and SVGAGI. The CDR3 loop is CASSYFGETQYF. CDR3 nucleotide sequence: TGTGCCAGCAGTTACTTCGGAGAGACCCAGTACTTC.

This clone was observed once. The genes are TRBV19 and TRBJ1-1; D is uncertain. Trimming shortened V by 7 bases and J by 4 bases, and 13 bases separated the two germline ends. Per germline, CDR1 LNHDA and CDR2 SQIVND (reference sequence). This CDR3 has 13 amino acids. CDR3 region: CASTSKRGTEAFF. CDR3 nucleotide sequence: TGTGCCAGTACCTCGAAGAGAGGCACTGAAGCTTTCTTT.

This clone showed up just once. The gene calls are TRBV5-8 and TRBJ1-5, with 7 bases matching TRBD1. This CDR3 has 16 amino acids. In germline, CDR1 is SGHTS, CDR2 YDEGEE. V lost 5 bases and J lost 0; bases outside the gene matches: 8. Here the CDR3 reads CASRKQGSYSNQPQHF. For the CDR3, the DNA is TGTGCCAGCAGGAAACAGGGGAGTTATAGCAATCAGCCCCAGCATTTT.

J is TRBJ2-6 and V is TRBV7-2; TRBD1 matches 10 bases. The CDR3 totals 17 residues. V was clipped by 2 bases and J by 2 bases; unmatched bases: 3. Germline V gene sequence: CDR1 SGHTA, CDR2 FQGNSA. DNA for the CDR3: TGTGCCAGCAGCTTACAGGGACAGGGGACTGGGGCCAACGTCCTGACTTTC. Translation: CASSLQGQGTGANVLTF.

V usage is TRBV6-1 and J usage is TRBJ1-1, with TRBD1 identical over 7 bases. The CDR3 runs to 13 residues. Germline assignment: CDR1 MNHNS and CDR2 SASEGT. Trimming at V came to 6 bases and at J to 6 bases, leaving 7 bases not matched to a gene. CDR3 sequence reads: CASSGTVWAEAFF. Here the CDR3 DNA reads TGTGCCAGCAGCGGGACAGTCTGGGCTGAAGCTTTCTTT.

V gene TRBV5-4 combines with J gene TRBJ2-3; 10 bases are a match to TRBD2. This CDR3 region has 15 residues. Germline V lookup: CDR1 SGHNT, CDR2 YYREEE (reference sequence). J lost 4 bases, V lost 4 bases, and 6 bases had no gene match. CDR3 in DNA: TGTGCCAGCAGCCAGACTAGCGGGTTTGCAGATACGCAGTATTTT. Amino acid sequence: CASSQTSGFADTQYF.

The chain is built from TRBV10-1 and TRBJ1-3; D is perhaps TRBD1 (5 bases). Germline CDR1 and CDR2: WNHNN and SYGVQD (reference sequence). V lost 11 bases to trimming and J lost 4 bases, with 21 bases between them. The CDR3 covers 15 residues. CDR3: CAGTPPGPPGNTIYF. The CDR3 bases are TGCGCCGGCACCCCACCGGGGCCCCCGGGAAACACCATATATTTT.

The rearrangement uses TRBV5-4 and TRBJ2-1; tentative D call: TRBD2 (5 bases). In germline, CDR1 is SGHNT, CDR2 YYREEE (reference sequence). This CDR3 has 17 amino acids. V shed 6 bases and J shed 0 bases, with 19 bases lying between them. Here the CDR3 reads CASTLSGEPISYNEQFF. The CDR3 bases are TGTGCCAGCACCCTTTCTGGGGAGCCGATCTCCTACAATGAGCAGTTCTTC.

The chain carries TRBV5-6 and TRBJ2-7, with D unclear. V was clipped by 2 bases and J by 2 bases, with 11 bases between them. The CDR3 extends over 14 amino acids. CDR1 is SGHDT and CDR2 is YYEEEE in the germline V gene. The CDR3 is CASSFAGSAYEQYF. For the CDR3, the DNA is TGTGCCAGCAGCTTCGCCGGGTCTGCCTACGAGCAGTACTTC.

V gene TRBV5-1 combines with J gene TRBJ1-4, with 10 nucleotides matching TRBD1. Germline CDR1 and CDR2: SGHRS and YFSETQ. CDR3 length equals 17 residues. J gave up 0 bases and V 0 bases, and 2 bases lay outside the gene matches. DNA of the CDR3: TGCGCCAGCAGCTTGGGGGACAGGGGTGCAACTAATGAAAAACTGTTTTTT. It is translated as CASSLGDRGATNEKLFF. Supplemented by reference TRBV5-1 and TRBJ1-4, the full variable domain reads KAGVTQTPRYLIKTRGQQVTLSCSPISGHRSVSWYQQTPGQGLQFLFEYFSETQRNKGNFPGRFSGRQFSNSRSEMNVSTLELGDSALYLCASSLGDRGATNEKLFFGSGTQLSVL.